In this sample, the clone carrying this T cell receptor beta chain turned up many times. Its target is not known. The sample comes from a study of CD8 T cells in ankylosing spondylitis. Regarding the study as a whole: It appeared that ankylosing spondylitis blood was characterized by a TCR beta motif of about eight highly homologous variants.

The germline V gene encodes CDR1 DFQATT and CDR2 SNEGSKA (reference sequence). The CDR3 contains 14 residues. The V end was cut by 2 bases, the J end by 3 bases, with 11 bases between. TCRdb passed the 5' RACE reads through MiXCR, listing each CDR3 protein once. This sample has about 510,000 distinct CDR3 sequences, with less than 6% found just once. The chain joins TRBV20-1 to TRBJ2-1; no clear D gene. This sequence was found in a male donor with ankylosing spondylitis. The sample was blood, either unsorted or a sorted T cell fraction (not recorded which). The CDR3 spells CSARIRGDYNEQFF. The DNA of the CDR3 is TGCAGTGCTAGAATTCGCGGAGACTACAATGAGCAGTTCTTC.